The clone carrying this T cell receptor (beta chain) came up a few times. Its specificity is not known. PCR used 60 Vbeta primers and 13 Jbeta primers. As originally analysed: There were tens of millions of unique TCR beta chains by a later count, and 10 million to 12 million of them were shared. Clones were sequenced by immunoSEQ multiplex PCR, and TCRdb holds only the in-frame ones, with some missing. For V, J and clone size, that table is used; D and trimming come from the DNA. The sample carries about 90,000 clones, about four fifths recorded once. These data come from a study of cytomegalovirus exposure and HLA in healthy donors. Overall study results and limits: Among donors in an Asian-associated ancestry cluster, a later analysis reportedly found fewer N-insertions than the roughly 700-donor mean. Cytomegalovirus association was listed for about 170 TCR beta chains.

Each donor was nominally healthy when sampled (though unrecorded immune exposures were likely). The clonotype comes from a man in his late teens or twenties in good health and CMV-seronegative. The specimen sequenced was PBMCs.

The CDR3 nucleotides read TGTGCCAGCAGTGAATTCAGAGGGCCGGGTGAGCAGTTCTTC. This codes for CASSEFRGPGEQFF. The rearrangement links TRBV6-1 to TRBJ2-1; D perhaps matches TRBD2 (5 bases). Trimming left V 2 bases short and J 9 bases short, with 14 bases between. The CDR3 consists of 14 residues. Looked up from germline, CDR1 is MNHNS and CDR2 is SASEGT.